This T cell receptor (beta chain) came from a study of shared clonotypes between healthy human individuals. This CDR3 region has 15 residues. CDR1 and CDR2 (germline): SGDLS, YYNGEE. V lost 0 bases, J lost 2 bases, and 5 bases stayed unmatched. Naive CD8 isolation took CD45RO-negative cells positively selected for CCR7 and excluded terminally differentiated effector memory CD45RA+ cells. Data came from immunoSEQ multiplex PCR; TCRdb stores just in-frame clones and leaves some out. This table holds around 2,000,000 clones, approximately 94% found once. The V gene is TRBV9, the J gene TRBJ2-7, with 7 bases aligning to TRBD1. Material for sequencing was naive CD8+ T cells sorted from blood. This receptor was obtained from a man younger than 30 in good health. CDR3 in amino acids: CASSVGTGDTYEQYF. The CDR3 region has the DNA TGTGCCAGCAGCGTAGGGACAGGAGACACCTACGAGCAGTACTTC.